A selection of T cell receptor beta chains follows, all from one sample in a study of tumor-infiltrating lymphocytes in primary liver carcinoma. TCRdb re-derived calls from the multiplex PCR reads in MiXCR, one entry per CDR3 protein. The sample has 55,000 to 65,000 distinct CDR3 sequences, around 64% seen once; the top ten hold approximately 54%. The sequenced material came from liver tumor tissue from sampling region 2. Receptor source: a man aged 35 to 55 with primary liver carcinoma and hepatitis B virus infection. Both conserved end residues are part of each CDR3. Each record gives: J gene, D gene, V gene, clone size, CDR3 protein, CDR3 DNA. D genes are given only for firm matches. The size of a clone is reported for some rows only, either as once, few or many, or as a class for expanded clones.

TRBJ2-3 | . | TRBV19 | . | CASSIVLADTQYF | TGTGCCAGTAGTATCGTCTTGGCAGATACGCAGTATTTT
TRBJ2-3 | . | TRBV29-1 | . | CSFRATGTDTQYF | TGCAGCTTCCGGGCAACTGGCACAGATACGCAGTATTTT
TRBJ2-7 | . | TRBV7-8 | few | CASSDTGTLHEHYF | TGTGCCAGCAGCGATACCGGGACTCTCCACGAGCACTACTTC
TRBJ2-3 | . | TRBV7-8 | . | CASTLRGAQNTDTQFF | TGTGCCAGCACCCTCAGGGGGGCGCAGAACACAGATACGCAGTTTTTT
TRBJ2-7 | TRBD1 | TRBV11-2 | once | CVSRLNQGQSYEQYF | TGTGTCAGCAGGCTAAATCAGGGACAGTCCTACGAGCAGTACTTC
TRBJ2-3 | TRBD2 | TRBV19 | . | CASSLAGLEGDTQYF | TGTGCCAGTAGTTTAGCGGGGCTGGAAGGAGATACGCAGTATTTT
TRBJ2-7 | . | TRBV6-2/TRBV6-3 | . | CASSYSERSTYEQYF | TGTGCCAGCAGTTACTCGGAAAGGTCGACCTACGAGCAGTACTTC
TRBJ2-3 | . | TRBV6-5 | . | CASCRTGGTDTQYF | TGTGCCAGCTGTCGAACTGGCGGGACGGATACGCAGTATTTT
TRBJ2-7 | . | TRBV29-1 | many | CSVESADYEQYF | TGCAGCGTTGAGTCCGCAGATTACGAGCAGTACTTC
TRBJ2-7 | . | TRBV11-2 | . | CASSLSSGISYEQYF | TGTGCCAGCAGCTTATCTTCGGGGATTAGCTACGAGCAGTACTTC
TRBJ2-5 | . | TRBV11-2 | . | CARSQTPGGVKETRYF | TGTGCCCGCAGCCAAACTCCTGGCGGGGTGAAAGAGACTCGGTACTTC
TRBJ2-7 | TRBD2 | TRBV30 | many | CAWRNSGTRSEQYF | TGTGCCTGGAGGAATAGCGGGACTAGGTCCGAGCAGTACTTC
TRBJ1-1 | TRBD1 | TRBV5-5 | . | CASSSAAGTGRTEAFF | TGTGCCAGCAGCTCGGCCGCGGGGACAGGGAGAACTGAAGCTTTCTTT
TRBJ2-1 | TRBD2 | TRBV6-7 | . | CASSYPASGNFSSYNEQFF | TGTGCCAGCAGTTACCCGGCTAGCGGGAATTTTAGCTCCTACAATGAGCAGTTCTTC
TRBJ2-2 | . | TRBV11-2 | . | CAINLTLGGANTGELFF | TGTGCCATCAACTTAACATTAGGAGGGGCGAACACCGGGGAGCTTTTTTTT
TRBJ2-2 | . | TRBV6-1 | many | CASSEESGNTGELFF | TGTGCCAGCAGTGAAGAGTCGGGAAACACCGGGGAGCTGTTTTTT
TRBJ2-1 | . | TRBV29-1 | . | CSVSRSSYNEQFF | TGCAGCGTATCAAGGAGCTCCTACAATGAGCAGTTCTTC
TRBJ2-1 | TRBD2 | TRBV5-5 | once | CASSYQASGTYNEHFF | TGTGCCAGCAGCTATCAGGCTAGCGGGACATACAATGAGCACTTCTTC
TRBJ1-1 | . | TRBV7-9 | many | CASSLVGGYTEAFF | TGTGCCAGCAGCTTAGTGGGGGGCTACACTGAAGCTTTCTTT
TRBJ2-3 | TRBD1 | TRBV29-1 | . | CSVWTGVEDMQYF | TGCAGCGTGTGGACAGGGGTGGAAGATATGCAGTATTTT
TRBJ2-7 | TRBD2 | TRBV10-3 | many | CAISDQEGTSGRSYEQYF | TGTGCCATCAGTGATCAAGAAGGGACTAGCGGGCGCTCCTACGAGCAGTACTTC
TRBJ2-5 | . | TRBV11-1 | few | CASSFERQETQYF | TGTGCCAGCAGCTTCGAGCGTCAAGAGACCCAGTACTTC
TRBJ1-5 | . | TRBV10-3 | . | CAISEHEGDQAQHF | TGTGCCATCAGTGAGCATGAGGGCGATCAGGCCCAGCACTTT
TRBJ2-7 | . | TRBV6-5 | . | CASRNEGSYEQYF | TGTGCCAGCAGGAACGAGGGGAGTTACGAGCAGTACTTC
TRBJ2-2 | TRBD1 | TRBV10-3 | many | CAISELLTGAPNTGELFF | TGTGCCATCAGTGAGCTCCTGACAGGGGCTCCGAACACCGGGGAGCTGTTTTTT